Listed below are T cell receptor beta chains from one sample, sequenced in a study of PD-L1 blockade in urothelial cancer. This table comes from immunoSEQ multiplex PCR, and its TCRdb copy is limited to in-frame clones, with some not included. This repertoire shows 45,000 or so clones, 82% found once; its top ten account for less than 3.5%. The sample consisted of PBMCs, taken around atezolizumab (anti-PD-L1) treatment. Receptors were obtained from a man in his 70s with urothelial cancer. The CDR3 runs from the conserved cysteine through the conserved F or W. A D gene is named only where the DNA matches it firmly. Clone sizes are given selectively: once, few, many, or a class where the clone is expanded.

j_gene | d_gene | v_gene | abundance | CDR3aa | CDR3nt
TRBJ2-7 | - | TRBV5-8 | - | CASSQRLLRGEQYF | TGTGCCAGCAGCCAAAGGCTCTTACGGGGGGAGCAGTACTTC
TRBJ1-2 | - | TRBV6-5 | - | CASSYGGAYGYTF | TGTGCCAGCAGTTACGGAGGAGCCTATGGCTACACCTTC
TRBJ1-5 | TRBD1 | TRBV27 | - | CASSFQGADQPQHF | TGTGCCAGCAGTTTTCAGGGGGCGGATCAGCCCCAGCATTTT
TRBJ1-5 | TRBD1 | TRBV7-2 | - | CASSLRTGTNQPQHF | TGTGCCAGCAGCCTTAGGACAGGGACCAATCAGCCCCAGCATTTT
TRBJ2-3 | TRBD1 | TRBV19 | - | CASNRDGTGGEDTQYF | TGTGCCAGTAACCGCGACGGGACAGGGGGCGAGGATACGCAGTATTTT
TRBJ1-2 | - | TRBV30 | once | CASSHDSRLGYTF | TGTGCCTCCTCCCACGACTCTAGGTTAGGCTACACCTTC
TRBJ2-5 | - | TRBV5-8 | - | CASSPKETQYF | TGTGCCAGCAGTCCTAAAGAGACCCAGTACTTC
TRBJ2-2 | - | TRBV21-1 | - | CASSKGGGGTGELFF | TGTGCCAGCAGCAAGGGCGGGGGGGGAACCGGGGAGCTGTTTTTT
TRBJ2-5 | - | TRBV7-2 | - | CASSLRGLLETQYF | TGTGCCAGCAGCTTAAGGGGACTGTTGGAGACCCAGTACTTC
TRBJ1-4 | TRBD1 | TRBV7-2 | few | CASSLDRDRGNEKLFF | TGTGCCAGCAGCTTGGACCGGGACAGGGGGAATGAAAAACTGTTTTTT
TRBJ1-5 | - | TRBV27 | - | CASSSGWATPQHF | TGTGCCAGCAGTTCAGGGTGGGCTACGCCCCAGCATTTT
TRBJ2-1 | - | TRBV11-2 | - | CASSFVRGNEQFF | TGTGCCAGCAGCTTCGTCCGCGGGAATGAGCAGTTCTTC
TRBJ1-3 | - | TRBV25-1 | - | CASTATAGNTIYF | TGTGCCAGCACAGCAACAGCTGGAAACACCATATATTTT
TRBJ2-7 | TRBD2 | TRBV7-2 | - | CASSLESGGPHEQYF | TGTGCCAGCAGCTTAGAGAGCGGGGGGCCCCACGAGCAGTACTTC
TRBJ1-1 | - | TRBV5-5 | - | CASSFSPGAEAFF | TGTGCCAGCAGCTTCTCCCCCGGGGCTGAAGCTTTCTTT
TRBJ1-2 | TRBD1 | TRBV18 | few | CASSPRDRDYTF | TGTGCCAGCTCACCACGGGACAGAGACTACACCTTC
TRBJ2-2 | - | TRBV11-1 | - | CASSRTANTGELFF | TGTGCCAGCAGCCGGACAGCGAACACCGGGGAGCTGTTTTTT
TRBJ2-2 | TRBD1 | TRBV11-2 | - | CASSLQGANTGELFF | TGTGCCAGCAGCCTACAGGGGGCGAATACCGGGGAGCTGTTTTTT
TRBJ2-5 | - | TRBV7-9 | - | CASSSRLGPLQETQYF | TGTGCCAGCAGCTCGAGGTTAGGTCCCCTTCAAGAGACCCAGTACTTC
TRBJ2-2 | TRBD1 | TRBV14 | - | CASSQGQGLTGELFF | TGTGCCAGCAGCCAGGGACAGGGCCTCACCGGGGAGCTGTTTTTT
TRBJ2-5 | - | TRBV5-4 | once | CASSLRQQETQYF | TGTGCCAGCAGCTTGCGTCAGCAAGAGACCCAGTACTTC
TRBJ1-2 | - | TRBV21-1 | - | CASSKVVTGRSGYTF | TGTGCCAGCAGCAAGGTAGTCACCGGTCGGTCTGGCTACACCTTC
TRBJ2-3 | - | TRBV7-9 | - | CASQPRDVGTQYF | TGTGCCAGTCAGCCCAGGGATGTCGGTACGCAGTATTTT
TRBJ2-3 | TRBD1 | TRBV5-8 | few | CASRPERGHTDTQYF | TGTGCCAGCAGACCTGAAAGGGGGCACACAGATACGCAGTATTTT
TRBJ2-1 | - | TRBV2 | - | CAVQPEIEQFF | TGTGCCGTCCAACCTGAGATTGAGCAGTTCTTC
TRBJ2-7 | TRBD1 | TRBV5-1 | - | CASSWTGGYIRDEQYF | TGCGCCAGCAGCTGGACAGGGGGCTATATTCGGGACGAGCAGTACTTC
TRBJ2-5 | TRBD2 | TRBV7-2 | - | CASTPGTSAETQYF | TGTGCCAGCACCCCGGGGACTAGCGCAGAGACCCAGTACTTC
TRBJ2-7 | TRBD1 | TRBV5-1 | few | CASSGETGGPYEQYF | TGCGCCAGCAGCGGGGAGACAGGGGGACCCTACGAGCAGTACTTC
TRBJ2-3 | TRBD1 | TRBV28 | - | CASSLGQGGNTQYF | TGTGCCAGCAGTTTAGGACAGGGGGGGAATACGCAGTATTTT
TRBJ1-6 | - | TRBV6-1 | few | CASSGSSYNSPLHF | TGTGCCAGCAGTGGGAGCTCCTATAATTCACCCCTCCACTTT
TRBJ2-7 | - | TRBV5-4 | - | CASSDSSYEQYF | TGTGCCAGCAGCGACAGTTCCTACGAGCAGTACTTC
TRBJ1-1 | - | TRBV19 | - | CASSPQSGVGRLEAFF | TGTGCCAGTAGTCCCCAAAGCGGAGTCGGGAGGTTGGAAGCTTTCTTT
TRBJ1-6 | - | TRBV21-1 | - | CASSVNGTDNSPLHF | TGTGCCAGCAGCGTCAACGGGACAGACAATTCACCCCTCCACTTT
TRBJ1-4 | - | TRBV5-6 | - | CASSLVQGGGKLFF | TGTGCCAGCAGCTTGGTTCAGGGAGGGGGAAAACTGTTTTTT
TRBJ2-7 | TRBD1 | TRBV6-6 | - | CASSYTGVAEQYF | TGTGCCAGCAGTTACACAGGGGTGGCCGAGCAGTACTTC
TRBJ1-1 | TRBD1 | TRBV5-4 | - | CAGTTQGAPKAFF | TGTGCCGGAACTACACAGGGGGCGCCTAAGGCTTTCTTT
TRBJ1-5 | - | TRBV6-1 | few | CASSGGGHDSNQPQHF | TGTGCCAGCAGTGGGGGAGGGCATGATAGCAATCAGCCCCAGCATTTT
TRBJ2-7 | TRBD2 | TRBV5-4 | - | CASSLGTSGYEQYF | TGTGCCAGCAGCTTGGGGACTAGCGGCTACGAGCAGTACTTC
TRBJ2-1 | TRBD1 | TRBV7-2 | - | CASSRQGGDEQFF | TGTGCCAGCAGCCGACAGGGTGGCGATGAGCAGTTCTTC
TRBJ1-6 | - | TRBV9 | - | CASSATQGRDSPLHF | TGTGCCAGCAGCGCAACACAGGGTAGGGATTCACCCCTCCACTTT
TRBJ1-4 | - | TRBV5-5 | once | CASSYGGGRTNEKLFF | TGTGCCAGCAGTTATGGTGGGGGCAGGACTAATGAAAAACTGTTTTTT
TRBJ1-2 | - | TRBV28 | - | CASSFGFRYGYTF | TGTGCCAGCAGTTTCGGTTTTCGGTATGGCTACACCTTC
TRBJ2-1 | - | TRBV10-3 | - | CAISGPGSSYNEQFF | TGTGCCATCTCTGGACCTGGGAGCTCCTACAATGAGCAGTTCTTC
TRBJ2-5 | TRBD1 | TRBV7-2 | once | CASSLTGQQETQYF | TGTGCCAGCAGCTTAACGGGACAGCAAGAGACCCAGTACTTC